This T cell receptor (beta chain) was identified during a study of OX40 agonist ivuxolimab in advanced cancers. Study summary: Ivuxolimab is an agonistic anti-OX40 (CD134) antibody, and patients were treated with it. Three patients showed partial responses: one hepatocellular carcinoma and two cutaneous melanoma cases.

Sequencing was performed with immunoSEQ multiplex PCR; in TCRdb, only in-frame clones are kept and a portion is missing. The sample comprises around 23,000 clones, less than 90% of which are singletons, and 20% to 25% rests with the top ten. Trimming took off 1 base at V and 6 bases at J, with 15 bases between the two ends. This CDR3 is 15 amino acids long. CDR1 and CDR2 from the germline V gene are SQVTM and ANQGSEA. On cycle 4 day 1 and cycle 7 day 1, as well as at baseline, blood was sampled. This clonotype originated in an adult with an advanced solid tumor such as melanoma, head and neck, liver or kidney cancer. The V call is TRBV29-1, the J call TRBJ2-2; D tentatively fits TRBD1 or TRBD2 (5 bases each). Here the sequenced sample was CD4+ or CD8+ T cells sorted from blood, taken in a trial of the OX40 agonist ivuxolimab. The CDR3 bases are TGCAGCGTTGAAGGCTTGGGGGAAGGGGCCGGGGAGCTGTTTTTT. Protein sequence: CSVEGLGEGAGELFF.